This T cell receptor (beta chain) appears in the sequencing data of a study of T cell responses to AZD1222 COVID-19 vaccine. Whole-study findings and limits: The study found Spike-specific TCR breadth and depth rose after two AZD1222 doses. Reportedly, nearly half of unique spike TCRs recognized epitopes outside B.1.351/B.1.1.7 mutations. Donor demographics were predominantly white British with a female majority; clonal diversity may be underestimated.

Sequencing used immunoSEQ multiplex PCR; TCRdb keeps in-frame clones, though not all of them. The sample has about 180,000 clones; about 86% are singletons. Per the germline V gene, CDR1 is SEHNR and CDR2 is FQNEAQ (reference sequence). CDR3 size: 11 residues. Trimming shortened V by 5 bases and J by 16 bases, and 14 bases separated the two germline ends. This clone was found a few times. Its target is not known. Sequences were derived from peripheral blood, sampled on day 0 of AZD1222 vaccination. J is TRBJ1-4 and V is TRBV7-9; the D is unclear. This TCR was recovered from an adult in good health. The CDR3 bases are TGTGCCAGCAGCCACACGGGTGGAAAGTTTTTT. It specifies CASSHTGGKFF.